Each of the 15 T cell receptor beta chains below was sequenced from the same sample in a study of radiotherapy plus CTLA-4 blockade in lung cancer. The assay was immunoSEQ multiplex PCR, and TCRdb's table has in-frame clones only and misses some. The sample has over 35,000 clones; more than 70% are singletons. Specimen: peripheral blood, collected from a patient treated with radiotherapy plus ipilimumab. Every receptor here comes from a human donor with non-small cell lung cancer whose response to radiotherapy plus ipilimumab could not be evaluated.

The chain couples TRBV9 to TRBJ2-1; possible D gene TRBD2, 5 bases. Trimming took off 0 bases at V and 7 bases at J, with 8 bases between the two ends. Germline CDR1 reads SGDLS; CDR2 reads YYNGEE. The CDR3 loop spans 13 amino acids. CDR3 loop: CASSVVPGNEQFF. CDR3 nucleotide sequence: TGTGCCAGCAGCGTAGTCCCGGGGAATGAGCAGTTCTTC.

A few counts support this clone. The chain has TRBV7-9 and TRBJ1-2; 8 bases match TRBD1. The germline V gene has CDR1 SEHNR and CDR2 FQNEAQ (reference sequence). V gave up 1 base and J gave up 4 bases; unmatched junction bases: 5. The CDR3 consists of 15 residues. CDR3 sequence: CASSLDRTGRYGYTF. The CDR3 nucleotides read TGTGCCAGCAGCTTAGACCGGACAGGGCGCTATGGCTACACCTTC.

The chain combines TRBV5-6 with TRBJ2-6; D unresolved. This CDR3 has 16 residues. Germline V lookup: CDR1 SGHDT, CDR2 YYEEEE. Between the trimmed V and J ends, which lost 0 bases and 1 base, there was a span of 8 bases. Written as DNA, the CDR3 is TGTGCCAGCAGCTTGGTCCATCTATCTGGGGCCAACGTCCTGACTTTC. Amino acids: CASSLVHLSGANVLTF. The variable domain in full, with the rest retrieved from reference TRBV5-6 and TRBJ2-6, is DAGVTQSPTHLIKTRGQQVTLRCSPKSGHDTVSWYQQALGQGPQFIFQYYEEEERQRGNFPDRFSGHQFPNYSSELNVNALLLGDSALYLCASSLVHLSGANVLTFGAGSRLTVL.

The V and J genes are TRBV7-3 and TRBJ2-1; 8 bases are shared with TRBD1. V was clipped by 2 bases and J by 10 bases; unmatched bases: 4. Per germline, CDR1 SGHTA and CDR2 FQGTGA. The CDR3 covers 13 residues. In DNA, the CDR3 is TGTGCCAGCAGCTTACAGGGGGCAGGAGAGCAGTTCTTC. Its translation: CASSLQGAGEQFF.

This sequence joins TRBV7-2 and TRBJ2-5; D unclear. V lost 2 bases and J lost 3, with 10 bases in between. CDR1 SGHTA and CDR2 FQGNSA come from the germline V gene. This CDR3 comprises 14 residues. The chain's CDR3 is CASSLFPGEETQYF. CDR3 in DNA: TGTGCCAGCAGCTTATTCCCAGGTGAAGAGACCCAGTACTTC.

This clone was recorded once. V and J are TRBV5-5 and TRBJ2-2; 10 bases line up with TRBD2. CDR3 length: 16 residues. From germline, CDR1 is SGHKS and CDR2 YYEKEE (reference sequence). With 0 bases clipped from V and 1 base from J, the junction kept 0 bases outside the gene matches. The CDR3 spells CASSLASGRNTGELFF. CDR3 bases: TGTGCCAGCAGCTTGGCTAGCGGGAGGAACACCGGGGAGCTGTTTTTT. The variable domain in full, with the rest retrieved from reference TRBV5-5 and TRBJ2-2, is DAGVTQSPTHLIKTRGQQVTLRCSPISGHKSVSWYQQVLGQGPQFIFQYYEKEERGRGNFPDRFSARQFPNYSSELNVNALLLGDSALYLCASSLASGRNTGELFFGEGSRLTVL.

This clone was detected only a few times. The CDR3 bases are TGCGCCAGCAGCTACGGACAGAGGGGTGAAGATACGCAGTATTTT. Translating gives CASSYGQRGEDTQYF. The J gene is TRBJ2-3, the V gene TRBV5-1; TRBD1 might be the D (6 bases). The germline V gene encodes CDR1 SGHRS and CDR2 YFSETQ. The CDR3 length is 15 residues. The V end was cut by 3 bases, the J end by 5 bases, with 16 bases between.

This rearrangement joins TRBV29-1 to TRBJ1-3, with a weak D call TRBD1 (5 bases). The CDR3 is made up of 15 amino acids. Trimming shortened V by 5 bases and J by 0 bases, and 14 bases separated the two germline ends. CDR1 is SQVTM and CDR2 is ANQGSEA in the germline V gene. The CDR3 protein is CSVTGTGGSGNTIYF. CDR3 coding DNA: TGCAGCGTTACGGGAACGGGGGGCTCTGGAAACACCATATATTTT.

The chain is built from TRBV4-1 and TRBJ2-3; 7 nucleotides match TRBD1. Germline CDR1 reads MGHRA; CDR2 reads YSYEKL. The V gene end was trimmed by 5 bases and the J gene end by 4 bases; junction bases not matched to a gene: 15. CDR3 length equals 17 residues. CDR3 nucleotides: TGCGCCAGCAGCTTTCGACAGGGACAAGCCTCCGCAGATACGCAGTATTTT. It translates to CASSFRQGQASADTQYF.

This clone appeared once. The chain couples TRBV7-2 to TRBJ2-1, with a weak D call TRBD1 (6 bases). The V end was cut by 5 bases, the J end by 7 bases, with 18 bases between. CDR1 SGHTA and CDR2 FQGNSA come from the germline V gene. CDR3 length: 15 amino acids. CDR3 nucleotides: TGTGCCAGCAGCCGAGAGGGGACAAACGCTAATGAGCAGTTCTTC. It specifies CASSREGTNANEQFF.

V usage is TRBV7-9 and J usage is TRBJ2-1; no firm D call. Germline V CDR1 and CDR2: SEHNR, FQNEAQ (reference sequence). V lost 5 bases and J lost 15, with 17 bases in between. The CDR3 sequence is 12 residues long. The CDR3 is CASSLMVQVLFF. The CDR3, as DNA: TGTGCCAGCAGCCTCATGGTTCAGGTCCTGTTCTTC.

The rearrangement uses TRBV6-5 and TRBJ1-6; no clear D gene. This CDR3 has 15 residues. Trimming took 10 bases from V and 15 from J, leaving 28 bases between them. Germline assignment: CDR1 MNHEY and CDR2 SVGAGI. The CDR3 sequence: CAISSRRAPVWNLHF. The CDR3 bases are TGTGCCATCTCCTCTCGGAGGGCCCCGGTTTGGAACCTCCACTTT.

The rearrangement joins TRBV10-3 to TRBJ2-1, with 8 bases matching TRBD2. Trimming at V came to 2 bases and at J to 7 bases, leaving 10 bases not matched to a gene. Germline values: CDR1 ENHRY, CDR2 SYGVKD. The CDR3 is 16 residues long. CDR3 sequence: CAISEGVGTSGNEQFF. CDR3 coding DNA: TGTGCCATCAGTGAGGGGGTGGGGACTAGTGGTAATGAGCAGTTCTTC.

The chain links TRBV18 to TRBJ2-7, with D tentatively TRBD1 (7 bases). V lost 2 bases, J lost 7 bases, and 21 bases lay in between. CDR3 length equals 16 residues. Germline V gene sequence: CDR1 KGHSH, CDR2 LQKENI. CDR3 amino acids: CASSPNRGGADEEQYF. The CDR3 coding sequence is TGTGCCAGCTCACCAAACAGGGGAGGTGCCGATGAGGAGCAGTACTTC.

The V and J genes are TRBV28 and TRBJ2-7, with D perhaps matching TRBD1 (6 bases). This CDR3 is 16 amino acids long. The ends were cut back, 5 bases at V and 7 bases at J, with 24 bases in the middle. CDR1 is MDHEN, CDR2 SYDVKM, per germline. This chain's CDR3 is CASSEPRGVSKGEQYF. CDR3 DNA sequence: TGTGCCAGCAGTGAACCCAGGGGAGTAAGCAAGGGGGAGCAGTACTTC.